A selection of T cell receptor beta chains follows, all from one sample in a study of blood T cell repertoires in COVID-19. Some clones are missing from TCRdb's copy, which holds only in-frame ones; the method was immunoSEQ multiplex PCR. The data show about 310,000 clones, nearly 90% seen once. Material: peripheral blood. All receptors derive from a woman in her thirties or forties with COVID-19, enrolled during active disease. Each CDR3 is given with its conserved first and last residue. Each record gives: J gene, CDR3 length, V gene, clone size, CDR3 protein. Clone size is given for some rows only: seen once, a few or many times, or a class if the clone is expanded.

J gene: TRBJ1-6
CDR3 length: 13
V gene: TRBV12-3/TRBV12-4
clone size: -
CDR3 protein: CASRPSGGSPLHF

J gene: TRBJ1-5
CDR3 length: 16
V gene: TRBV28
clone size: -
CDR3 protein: CASIEREKGGNQPQHF

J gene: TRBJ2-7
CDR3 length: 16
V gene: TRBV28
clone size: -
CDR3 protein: CASRSTRGQGNYEQYF

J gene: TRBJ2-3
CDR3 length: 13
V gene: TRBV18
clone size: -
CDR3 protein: CASSEYSTDTQYF

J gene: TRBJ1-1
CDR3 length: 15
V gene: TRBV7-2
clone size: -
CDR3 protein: CASSLEGTGGTEAFF

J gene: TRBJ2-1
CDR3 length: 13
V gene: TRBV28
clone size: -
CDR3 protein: CASRLMDSFEQFF

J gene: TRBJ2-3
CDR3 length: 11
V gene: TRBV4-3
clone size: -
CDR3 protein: CASSSGDTQYF

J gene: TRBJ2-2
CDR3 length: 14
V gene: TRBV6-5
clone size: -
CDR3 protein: CASSYLQGTGELFF

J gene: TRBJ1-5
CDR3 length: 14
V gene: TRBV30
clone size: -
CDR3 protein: CAFRRQGGAQPQHF

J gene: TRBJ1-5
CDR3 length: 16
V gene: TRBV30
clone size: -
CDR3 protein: CAWSRAPGGVGQPQHF

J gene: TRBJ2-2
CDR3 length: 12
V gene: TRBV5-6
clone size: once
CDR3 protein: CASSSTTGELFF

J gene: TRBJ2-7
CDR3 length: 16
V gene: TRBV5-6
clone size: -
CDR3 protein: CASSLAALADSYEQYF

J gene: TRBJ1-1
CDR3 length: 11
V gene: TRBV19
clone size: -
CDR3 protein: CASSRGQGAFF

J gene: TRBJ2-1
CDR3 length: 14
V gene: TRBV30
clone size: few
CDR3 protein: CAWSPRTTYNEQFF

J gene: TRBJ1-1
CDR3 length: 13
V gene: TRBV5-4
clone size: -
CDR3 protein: CASSLDQYPEAFF

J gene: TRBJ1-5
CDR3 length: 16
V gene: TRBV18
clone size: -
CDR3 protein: CASSPNRGQGNQPQHF

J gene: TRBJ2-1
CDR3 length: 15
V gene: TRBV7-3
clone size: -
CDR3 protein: CASKLSGGPNNEQFF

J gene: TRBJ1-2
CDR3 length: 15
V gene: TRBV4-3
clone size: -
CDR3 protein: CASSQGQTGNYGYTF

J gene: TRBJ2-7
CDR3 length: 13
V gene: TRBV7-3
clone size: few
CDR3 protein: CASSRQGSYEQYF